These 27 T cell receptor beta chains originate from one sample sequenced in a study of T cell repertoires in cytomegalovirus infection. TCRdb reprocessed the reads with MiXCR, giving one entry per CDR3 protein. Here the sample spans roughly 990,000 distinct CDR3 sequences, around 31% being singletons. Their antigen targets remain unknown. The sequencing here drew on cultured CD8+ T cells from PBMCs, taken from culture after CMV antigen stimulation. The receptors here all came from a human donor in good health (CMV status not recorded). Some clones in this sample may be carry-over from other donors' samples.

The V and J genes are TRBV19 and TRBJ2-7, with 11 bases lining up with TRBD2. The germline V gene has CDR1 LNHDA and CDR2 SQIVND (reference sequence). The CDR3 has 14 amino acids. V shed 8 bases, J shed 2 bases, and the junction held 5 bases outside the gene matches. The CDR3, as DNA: TGTGCCAGTGCCACTAGCGGGGGACCCTACGAGCAGTACTTC. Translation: CASATSGGPYEQYF.

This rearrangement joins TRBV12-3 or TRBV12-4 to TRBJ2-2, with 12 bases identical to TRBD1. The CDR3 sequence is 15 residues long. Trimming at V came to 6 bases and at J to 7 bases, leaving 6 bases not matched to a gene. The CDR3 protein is CASRRDRGRIGELFF. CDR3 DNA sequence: TGTGCCAGCAGAAGGGACAGGGGGCGCATCGGGGAGCTGTTTTTT.

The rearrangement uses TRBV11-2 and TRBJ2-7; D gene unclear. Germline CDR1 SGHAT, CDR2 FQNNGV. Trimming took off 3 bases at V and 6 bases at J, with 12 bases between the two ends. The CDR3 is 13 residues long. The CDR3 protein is CASSLTLFGEQYV. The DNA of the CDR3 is TGTGCCAGCAGCTTGACCCTCTTCGGCGAGCAGTACGTC.

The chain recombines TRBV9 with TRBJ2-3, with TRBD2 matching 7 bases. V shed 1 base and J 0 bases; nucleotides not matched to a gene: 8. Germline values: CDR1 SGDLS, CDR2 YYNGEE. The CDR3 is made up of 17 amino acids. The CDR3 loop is CASSVPASGASTDTQYF. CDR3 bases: TGTGCCAGCAGCGTACCGGCCAGCGGGGCTAGCACAGATACGCAGTATTTT. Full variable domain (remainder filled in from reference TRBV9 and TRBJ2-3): DSGVTQTPKHLITATGQRVTLRCSPRSGDLSVYWYQQSLDQGLQFLIQYYNGEERAKGNILERFSAQQFPDLHSELNLSSLELGDSALYFCASSVPASGASTDTQYFGPGTRLTVL.

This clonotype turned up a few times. CDR3 protein: CASSYEGGNDGYTF. The CDR3, as DNA: TGTGCCAGCAGTTACGAGGGAGGGAACGATGGCTACACCTTC. This sequence joins TRBV6-5 and TRBJ1-2, with D unresolved. This CDR3 contains 14 residues. V was pared by 2 bases and J by 6 bases, with 13 bases between. CDR1 and CDR2 (germline): MNHEY, SVGAGI.

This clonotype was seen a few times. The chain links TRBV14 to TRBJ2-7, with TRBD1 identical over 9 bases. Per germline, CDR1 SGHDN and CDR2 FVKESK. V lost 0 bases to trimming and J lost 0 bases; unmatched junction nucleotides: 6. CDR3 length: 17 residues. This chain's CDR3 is CASSQDRPDRGSYEQYF. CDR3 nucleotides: TGTGCCAGCAGCCAAGATCGTCCGGACAGGGGCTCCTACGAGCAGTACTTC.

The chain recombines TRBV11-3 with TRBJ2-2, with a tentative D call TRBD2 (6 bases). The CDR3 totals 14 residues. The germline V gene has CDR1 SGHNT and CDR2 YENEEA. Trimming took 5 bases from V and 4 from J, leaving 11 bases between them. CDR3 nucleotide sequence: TGTGCCAGCAGCCACTGGGACTGCACCGGGGAGCTGTTTTTT. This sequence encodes CASSHWDCTGELFF.

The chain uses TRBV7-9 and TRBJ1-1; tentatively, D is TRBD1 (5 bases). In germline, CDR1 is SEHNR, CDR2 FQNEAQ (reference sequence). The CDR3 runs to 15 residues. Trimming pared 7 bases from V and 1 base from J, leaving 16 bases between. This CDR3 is CASILPGHRNTEAFF. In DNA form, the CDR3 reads TGTGCCAGCATCCTCCCGGGGCATAGGAACACTGAAGCTTTCTTT. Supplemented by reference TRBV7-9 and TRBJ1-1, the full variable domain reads DTGVSQNPRHKITKRGQNVTFRCDPISEHNRLYWYRQTLGQGPEFLTYFQNEAQLEKSRLLSDRFSAERPKGSFSTLEIQRTEQGDSAMYLCASILPGHRNTEAFFGQGTRLTVV.

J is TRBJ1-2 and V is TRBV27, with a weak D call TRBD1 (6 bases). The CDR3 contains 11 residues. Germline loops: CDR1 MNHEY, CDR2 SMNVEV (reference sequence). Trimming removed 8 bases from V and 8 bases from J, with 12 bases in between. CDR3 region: CASAGVLGYTF. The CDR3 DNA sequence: TGTGCCAGCGCAGGGGTTTTGGGCTACACCTTC.

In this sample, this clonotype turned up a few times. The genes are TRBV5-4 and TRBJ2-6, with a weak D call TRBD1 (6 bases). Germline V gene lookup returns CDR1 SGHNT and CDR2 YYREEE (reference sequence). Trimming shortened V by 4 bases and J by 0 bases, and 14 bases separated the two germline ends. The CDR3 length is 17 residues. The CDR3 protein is CASSPRTAFSGANVLTF. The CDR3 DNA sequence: TGTGCCAGCAGCCCTAGGACAGCATTCTCTGGGGCCAACGTCCTGACTTTC. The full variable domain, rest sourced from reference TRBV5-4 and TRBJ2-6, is ETGVTQSPTHLIKTRGQQVTLRCSSQSGHNTVSWYQQALGQGPQFIFQYYREEENGRGNFPPRFSGLQFPNYSSELNVNALELDDSALYLCASSPRTAFSGANVLTFGAGSRLTVL.

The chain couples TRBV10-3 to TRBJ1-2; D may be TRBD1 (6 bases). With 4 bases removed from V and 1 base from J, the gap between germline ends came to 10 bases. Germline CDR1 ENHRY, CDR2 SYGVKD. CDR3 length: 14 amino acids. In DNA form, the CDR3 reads TGTGCCATCAGTGGAGAGGGGGGTAACTATGGCTACACCTTC. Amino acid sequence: CAISGEGGNYGYTF.

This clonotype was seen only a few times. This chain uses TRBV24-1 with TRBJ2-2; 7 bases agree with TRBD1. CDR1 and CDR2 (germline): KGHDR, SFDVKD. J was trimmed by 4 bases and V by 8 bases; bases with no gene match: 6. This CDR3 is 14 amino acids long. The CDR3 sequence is CATTGQASTGELFF. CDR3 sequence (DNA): TGTGCCACCACCGGACAGGCCTCCACCGGGGAGCTGTTTTTT.

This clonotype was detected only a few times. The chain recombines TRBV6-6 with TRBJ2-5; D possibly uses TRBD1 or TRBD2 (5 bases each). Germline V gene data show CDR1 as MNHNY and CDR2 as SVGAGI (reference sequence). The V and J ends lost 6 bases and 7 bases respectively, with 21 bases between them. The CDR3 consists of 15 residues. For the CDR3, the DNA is TGTGCCAGCAGCTACCGGGACGGCAACCGGGGGACCCAGTACTTC. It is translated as CASSYRDGNRGTQYF.

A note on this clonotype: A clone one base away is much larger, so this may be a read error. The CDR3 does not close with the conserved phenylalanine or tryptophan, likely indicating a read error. DNA of the CDR3: TGCAGCGCCCTCACCTTGAACACTGAAGCTTTCCTT. Amino acids: CSALTLNTEAFL. The rearrangement joins TRBV29-1 to TRBJ1-1; D not resolved. Looked up from germline, CDR1 is SQVTM and CDR2 is ANQGSEA. The CDR3 totals 12 residues. Trimming stripped 7 bases from V and 0 bases from J, with 9 bases between.

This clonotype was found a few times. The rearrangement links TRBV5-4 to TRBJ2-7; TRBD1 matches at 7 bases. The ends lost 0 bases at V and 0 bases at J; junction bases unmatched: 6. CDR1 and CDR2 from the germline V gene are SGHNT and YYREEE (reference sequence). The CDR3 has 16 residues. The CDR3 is CASSLGGQLSSYEQYF. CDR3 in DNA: TGTGCCAGCAGCTTGGGGGGACAGTTGAGCTCCTACGAGCAGTACTTC.

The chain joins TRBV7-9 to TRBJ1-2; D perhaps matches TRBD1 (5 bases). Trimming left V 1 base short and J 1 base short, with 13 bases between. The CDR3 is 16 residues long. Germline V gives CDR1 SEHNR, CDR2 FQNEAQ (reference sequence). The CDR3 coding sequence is TGTGCCAGCAGCTTAGGATTGGAGGGGCATAACTATGGCTACACCTTC. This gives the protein CASSLGLEGHNYGYTF. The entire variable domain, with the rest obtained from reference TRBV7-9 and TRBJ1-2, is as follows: DTGVSQNPRHKITKRGQNVTFRCDPISEHNRLYWYRQTLGQGPEFLTYFQNEAQLEKSRLLSDRFSAERPKGSFSTLEIQRTEQGDSAMYLCASSLGLEGHNYGYTFGSGTRLTVV.

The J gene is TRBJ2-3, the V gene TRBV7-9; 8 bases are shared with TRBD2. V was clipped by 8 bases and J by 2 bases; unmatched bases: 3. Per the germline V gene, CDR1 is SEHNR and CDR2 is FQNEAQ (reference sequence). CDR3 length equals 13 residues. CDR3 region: CASGTSLTDTQYF. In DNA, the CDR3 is TGTGCCAGCGGGACTAGTCTCACAGATACGCAGTATTTT. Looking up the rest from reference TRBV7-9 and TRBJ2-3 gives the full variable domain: DTGVSQNPRHKITKRGQNVTFRCDPISEHNRLYWYRQTLGQGPEFLTYFQNEAQLEKSRLLSDRFSAERPKGSFSTLEIQRTEQGDSAMYLCASGTSLTDTQYFGPGTRLTVL.

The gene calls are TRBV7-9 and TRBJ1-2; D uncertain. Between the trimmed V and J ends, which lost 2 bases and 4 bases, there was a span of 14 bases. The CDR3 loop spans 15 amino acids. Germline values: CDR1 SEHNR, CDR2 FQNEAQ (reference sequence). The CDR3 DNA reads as TGTGCCAGCAGCTTAAGTATTGGGAACGGCTATGGCTACACCTTC. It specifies CASSLSIGNGYGYTF.

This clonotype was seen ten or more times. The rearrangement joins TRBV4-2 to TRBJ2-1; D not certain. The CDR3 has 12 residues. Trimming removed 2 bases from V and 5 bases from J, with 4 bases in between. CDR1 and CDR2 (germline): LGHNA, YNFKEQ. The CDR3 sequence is CASSQTNNEQFF. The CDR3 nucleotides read TGTGCCAGCAGCCAAACAAACAATGAGCAGTTCTTC.

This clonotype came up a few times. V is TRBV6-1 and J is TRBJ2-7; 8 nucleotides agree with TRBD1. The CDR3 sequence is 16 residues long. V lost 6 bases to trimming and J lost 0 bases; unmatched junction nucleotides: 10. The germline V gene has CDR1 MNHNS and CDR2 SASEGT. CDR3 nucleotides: TGTGCCAGCAGATCCGACGGGACAGGCTTCTCCTACGAGCAGTACTTC. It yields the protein CASRSDGTGFSYEQYF.

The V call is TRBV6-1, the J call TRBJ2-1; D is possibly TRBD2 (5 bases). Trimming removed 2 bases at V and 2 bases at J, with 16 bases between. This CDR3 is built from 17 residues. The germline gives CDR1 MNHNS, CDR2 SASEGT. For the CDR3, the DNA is TGTGCCAGCAGTGAAACTTCCTCGGGGAACGCCTACAATGAGCAGTTCTTC. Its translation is CASSETSSGNAYNEQFF.

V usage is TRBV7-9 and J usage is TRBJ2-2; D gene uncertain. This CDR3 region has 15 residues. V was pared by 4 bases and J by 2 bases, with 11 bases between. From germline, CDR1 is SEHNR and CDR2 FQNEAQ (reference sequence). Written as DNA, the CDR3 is TGTGCCAGCAGCTCGCGACTGTCCAACACCGGGGAGCTGTTTTTT. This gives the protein CASSSRLSNTGELFF. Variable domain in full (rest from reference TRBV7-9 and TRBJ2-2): DTGVSQNPRHKITKRGQNVTFRCDPISEHNRLYWYRQTLGQGPEFLTYFQNEAQLEKSRLLSDRFSAERPKGSFSTLEIQRTEQGDSAMYLCASSSRLSNTGELFFGEGSRLTVL.

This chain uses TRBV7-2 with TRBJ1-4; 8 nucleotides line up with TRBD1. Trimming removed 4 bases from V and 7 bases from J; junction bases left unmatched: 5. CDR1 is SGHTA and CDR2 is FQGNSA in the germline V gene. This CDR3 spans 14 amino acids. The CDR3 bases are TGTGCCAGCAGCTCCAGGGGGCTCTTTGAAAAACTGTTTTTT. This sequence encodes CASSSRGLFEKLFF.

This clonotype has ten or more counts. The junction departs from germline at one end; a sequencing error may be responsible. The CDR3 DNA reads as TGTGCCAGCAGCTTAGATCCCAATACAGATACGCAGTATTTT. Amino acid sequence: CASSLDPNTDTQYF. This rearrangement joins TRBV12-3 or TRBV12-4 to TRBJ2-3, with D hard to call. The CDR3 covers 14 residues.

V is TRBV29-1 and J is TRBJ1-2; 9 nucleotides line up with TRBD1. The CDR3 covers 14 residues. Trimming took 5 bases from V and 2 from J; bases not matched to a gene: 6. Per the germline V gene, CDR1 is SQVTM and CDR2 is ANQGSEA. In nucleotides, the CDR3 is TGCAGCGTTTACTCCGGGACAGGGAACTATGGCTACACCTTC. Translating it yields CSVYSGTGNYGYTF.

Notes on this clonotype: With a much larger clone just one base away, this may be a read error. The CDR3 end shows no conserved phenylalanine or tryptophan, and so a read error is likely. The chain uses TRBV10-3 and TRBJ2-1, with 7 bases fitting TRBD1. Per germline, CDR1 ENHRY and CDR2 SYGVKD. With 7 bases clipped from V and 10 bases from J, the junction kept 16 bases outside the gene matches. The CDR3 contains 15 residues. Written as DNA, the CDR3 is TGTGCCATCACTAACAGGGCAGAGTTACAGGGGGAGCAGTTCTCC. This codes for CAITNRAELQGEQFS.

The CDR3 DNA sequence: TGCAGCGTTGAAGGCCCCGAATTCGAAGAGAGACAGACTACTAACTATGGCTACACCTTC. It codes for CSVEGPEFEERQTTNYGYTF. The chain links TRBV29-1 to TRBJ1-2; the D gene is possibly TRBD1 (5 bases). This CDR3 region has 20 residues. CDR1 SQVTM and CDR2 ANQGSEA come from the germline V gene. V gave up 1 base and J gave up 0 bases, with 27 bases separating them. Looking up the rest from reference TRBV29-1 and TRBJ1-2 gives the full variable domain: SAVISQKPSRDICQRGTSLTIQCQVDSQVTMMFWYRQQPGQSLTLIATANQGSEATYESGFVIDKFPISRPNLTFSTLTVSNMSPEDSSIYLCSVEGPEFEERQTTNYGYTFGSGTRLTVV.